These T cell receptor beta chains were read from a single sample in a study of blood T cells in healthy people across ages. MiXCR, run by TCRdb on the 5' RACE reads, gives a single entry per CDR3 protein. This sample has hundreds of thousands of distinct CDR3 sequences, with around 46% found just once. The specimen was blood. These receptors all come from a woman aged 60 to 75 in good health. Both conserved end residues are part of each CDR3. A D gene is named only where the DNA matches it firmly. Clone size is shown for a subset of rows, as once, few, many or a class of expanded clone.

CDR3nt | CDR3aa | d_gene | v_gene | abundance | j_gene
TGTGCCAGCAGTTACACGACAGGGGTCTCGGAGACCCAGTACTTC | CASSYTTGVSETQYF | TRBD1 | TRBV6-6 | - | TRBJ2-5
TGCAGTGCTAAGAGGGAGTACGAGCAGTACTTC | CSAKREYEQYF | - | TRBV20-1 | - | TRBJ2-7
TGTGCCACCAGCCCCAGGAGGGGCTCCTACAATGAGCAGTTCTTC | CATSPRRGSYNEQFF | - | TRBV24-1 | few | TRBJ2-1
TGTGCCAGCAGCTTGGGACAGGTGATTTCCTATGGCTACACCTTC | CASSLGQVISYGYTF | - | TRBV5-6 | many | TRBJ1-2
TGTGCCAGCAGTGACCGGGGGGCGGATGGCTACACCTTC | CASSDRGADGYTF | - | TRBV6-2/TRBV6-3 | few | TRBJ1-2
TGTGCCAGCAGTTTAGGACAGATTTACGAGCAGTTCTTC | CASSLGQIYEQFF | - | TRBV12-3/TRBV12-4 | - | TRBJ2-1
TGCGCCAGCAGCCATGGACCTAAGGTCAACGAGCAGTACTTC | CASSHGPKVNEQYF | - | TRBV4-1 | few | TRBJ2-7
TGTGCCAGCAGCCGAACGGAAATGACCGAGCAGTACTTC | CASSRTEMTEQYF | - | TRBV5-8 | - | TRBJ2-7
TGCAGTGCTAGATGGGACAGGGTTGGAGCTTTCTTT | CSARWDRVGAFF | TRBD1 | TRBV20-1 | few | TRBJ1-1
TGTGCCAGCAGTCCCGGACTAGCCGACCATGCCCTGCAGTTCTTC | CASSPGLADHALQFF | TRBD2 | TRBV6-6 | - | TRBJ2-1
TGTGCCAGCAGCTTACCCGGGAACAATAATGAGCAGTTCTTC | CASSLPGNNNEQFF | - | TRBV7-3 | - | TRBJ2-1
TGTGCCAGCAGCGTAGGTACCCATGTCAATGAGCAGTTCTTC | CASSVGTHVNEQFF | - | TRBV9 | once | TRBJ2-1
TGCGCCAGCAGCTCGGCCGACGGGATATACAATGAGCAGTTCTTC | CASSSADGIYNEQFF | - | TRBV5-1 | - | TRBJ2-1
TGTGCCAGCAGCCACTCCCTCGGGGATGAGCAGTTCTTC | CASSHSLGDEQFF | - | TRBV7-2 | - | TRBJ2-1
TGCGCCAGCAGCTTGGGGGCGGGAGGGTCACCCCTCCACTTT | CASSLGAGGSPLHF | - | TRBV5-1 | - | TRBJ1-6
TGTGCCAGCTCACCGACGGAAGAGACCCAGTACTTC | CASSPTEETQYF | - | TRBV18 | many | TRBJ2-5
TGTGCCAGCAGCTTAGGTCGGGACAGTCTATACGAGCAGTACTTC | CASSLGRDSLYEQYF | TRBD1 | TRBV7-2 | - | TRBJ2-7
TGTGCCAGCAGTGAAGCGCTTACGGCTAACTATGGCTACACCTTC | CASSEALTANYGYTF | - | TRBV2 | - | TRBJ1-2
TGTGCCAGCAGCTTAGTGGGTCTAGCGGGAGCCAATGAGCAGTTCTTC | CASSLVGLAGANEQFF | TRBD2 | TRBV7-9 | few | TRBJ2-1
TGTGCCAGCTTGGGAGGGAGCGAAGAGACCCAGTACTTC | CASLGGSEETQYF | TRBD2 | TRBV5-6 | - | TRBJ2-5